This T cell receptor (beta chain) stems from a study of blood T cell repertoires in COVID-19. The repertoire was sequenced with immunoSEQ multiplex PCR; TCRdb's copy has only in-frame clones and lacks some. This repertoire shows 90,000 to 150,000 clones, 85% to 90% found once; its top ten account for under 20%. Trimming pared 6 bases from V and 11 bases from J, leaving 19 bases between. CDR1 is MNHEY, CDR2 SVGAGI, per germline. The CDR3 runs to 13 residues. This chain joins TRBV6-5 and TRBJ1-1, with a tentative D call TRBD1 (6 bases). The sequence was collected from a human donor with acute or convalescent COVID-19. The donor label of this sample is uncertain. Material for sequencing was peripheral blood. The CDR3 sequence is CASSPLLAGDAFF. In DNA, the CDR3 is TGTGCCAGCAGCCCCCTGTTGGCAGGGGACGCTTTCTTT.